This T cell receptor (beta chain) comes out of a study of T cells expressing NK-cell markers. Study-wide results and limits: No clear determination of HCMV specificity was made for expanded NKG2C+ T cell clones.

This CDR3 region has 15 residues. Per the germline V gene, CDR1 is SNHLY and CDR2 is FYNNEI. Production of TCR beta cDNA relied on 5'RACE template switching with UMIs. TCRdb re-called the 5' RACE reads and shows each CDR3 protein once, DNA omitted. The listing records about 30,000 distinct CDR3 sequences. About this clonotype: Its antigen is still unknown.

Material: blood T cells: a sorted CD56 or NKG2C T cell subset, CD4+ or CD8+ T cells, or bulk PBMC T cells (not recorded which). The clonotype was recovered from a woman aged 18 to 69 in good health. The V and J genes are TRBV2 and TRBJ1-6; the D call of TRBD1 rests on TCRdb alone, since no DNA is present to check it. Here the CDR3 reads CANHGGAHFSQPLHF.